These T cell receptor beta chains were read from a single sample in a study of metastatic and nonmetastatic thyroid tumors. TCRdb re-processed the PCR reads through MiXCR. The sample carries tens of thousands of clones, over 15% recorded once. Sequencing used blood. These receptors were collected from a female donor with papillary thyroid cancer or a benign thyroid nodule (not recorded which). Some clones in this sample may be carry-over from other donors' samples. Each CDR3 is given with its conserved first and last residue. The D gene is left open where the match is weak. Size is stated for part of the rows, as once, few or many counts, or as a class when the clone is expanded.

j_call | d_call | v_call | clone_size | cdr3_aa | cdr3_nt
TRBJ2-6 | . | TRBV6-1 | few | CASTECGISWANVLTF | TGTGCCAGCACCGAATGTGGGATTTCGTGGGCCAACGTCCTGACTTTC
TRBJ2-7 | . | TRBV6-5 | few | CASSDSDDSYEQYF | TGTGCCAGCAGTGACTCGGACGACTCCTACGAGCAGTACTTC
TRBJ2-3 | TRBD2 | TRBV5-6 | few | CASSLELAGITDTQYF | TGTGCCAGCAGCTTGGAGTTAGCGGGCATCACAGATACGCAGTATTTT
TRBJ2-7 | . | TRBV5-1 | many | CASSLGDYEQYF | TGCGCCAGCAGCCTAGGAGACTACGAGCAGTACTTC
TRBJ1-2 | . | TRBV6-2/TRBV6-3 | many | CASSYSLRSYGYTF | TGTGCCAGCAGTTACTCGTTGCGGAGCTATGGCTACACCTTC
TRBJ2-1 | . | TRBV20-1 | few | CSASHGGSYNEQFF | TGCAGTGCTAGTCATGGGGGCTCCTACAATGAGCAGTTCTTC
TRBJ2-1 | . | TRBV6-5 | . | CASSYKAIGWYNEQFF | TGTGCCAGCAGTTACAAGGCTATCGGGTGGTACAATGAGCAGTTCTTC
TRBJ2-3 | TRBD1 | TRBV19 | many | CASSMTGSTDTQYF | TGTGCCAGTAGCATGACAGGGAGCACAGATACGCAGTATTTT
TRBJ1-5 | . | TRBV6-1 | once | CASSGRRVFSNQPQHF | TGTGCCAGCAGTGGGCGCAGGGTATTTAGCAATCAGCCCCAGCATTTT
TRBJ1-2 | . | TRBV5-1 | many | CASSDPAAGGYTF | TGCGCCAGCAGCGATCCAGCCGCCGGGGGCTACACCTTC
TRBJ2-3 | . | TRBV2 | many | CASSRADTQYF | TGTGCCAGCAGCCGGGCAGATACGCAGTATTTT
TRBJ2-3 | TRBD2 | TRBV6-2/TRBV6-3 | . | CASRDTLAGGPEDTQYF | TGTGCCAGCAGAGATACATTGGCGGGAGGGCCCGAAGATACGCAGTATTTT
TRBJ1-1 | . | TRBV3-1 | . | CASSTPRTGNTEAFF | TGTGCCAGCAGCACCCCCCGTACAGGTAACACTGAAGCTTTCTTT
TRBJ1-1 | . | TRBV7-3 | many | CASSLGTEAFF | TGTGCCAGCAGCTTAGGCACTGAAGCTTTCTTT
TRBJ2-7 | . | TRBV27 | medium-sized | CASSFNSETYEQYF | TGTGCCAGCAGTTTTAACAGCGAGACCTACGAGCAGTACTTC
TRBJ2-7 | TRBD2 | TRBV27 | few | CASIFRLAWVYEQYF | TGTGCCAGCATTTTTAGACTAGCGTGGGTTTACGAGCAGTACTTC
TRBJ2-2 | . | TRBV20-1 | . | CSARVGGNTGELFF | TGCAGTGCTAGAGTCGGGGGCAACACCGGGGAGCTGTTTTTT
TRBJ1-1 | . | TRBV6-1 | many | CASSFEGGDTEAFF | TGTGCCAGCAGTTTTGAGGGTGGGGACACTGAAGCTTTCTTT
TRBJ1-5 | . | TRBV7-6 | many | CASSSRLMQPQHF | TGTGCCAGCAGCTCACGGTTGATGCAGCCCCAGCATTTT
TRBJ1-6 | . | TRBV15 | . | CATSRENSPLHF | TGTGCCACCAGCAGGGAAAATTCACCCCTCCACTTT
TRBJ1-1 | TRBD1 | TRBV28 | many | CASSTGTGSDTEAFF | TGTGCCAGCAGTACCGGGACAGGGAGCGACACTGAAGCTTTCTTT
TRBJ1-6 | . | TRBV6-5 | many | CASSYEGSSGSPLHF | TGTGCCAGCAGTTACGAGGGTAGCAGTGGATCACCCCTCCACTTT
TRBJ2-2 | TRBD2 | TRBV6-1 | few | CASSFPLAEGTVELFF | TGTGCCAGCAGCTTTCCTCTAGCGGAGGGCACCGTGGAGCTGTTTTTT
TRBJ2-7 | . | TRBV20-1 | many | CSASGGFLSSYEQYF | TGCAGTGCTAGTGGCGGTTTTTTGAGCTCCTACGAGCAGTACTTC
TRBJ2-7 | . | TRBV28 | few | CASSPGGGSTYEQYF | TGTGCCAGCAGCCCCGGGGGCGGGTCAACCTACGAGCAGTACTTC
TRBJ2-1 | TRBD2 | TRBV10-2 | many | CASSPGTSSYNEQFF | TGCGCCAGCAGCCCCGGGACTAGCAGCTACAATGAGCAGTTCTTC
TRBJ2-2 | . | TRBV2 | many | CASSVWGSHTGELFF | TGTGCCAGCAGTGTATGGGGGAGCCACACCGGGGAGCTGTTTTTT
TRBJ2-7 | . | TRBV20-1 | many | CSAPVTGDYEQYF | TGCAGTGCCCCAGTCACAGGAGACTACGAGCAGTACTTC
TRBJ2-3 | TRBD1 | TRBV5-1 | many | CASSLTGVFEAPDTQYF | TGCGCCAGCAGCTTGACAGGGGTTTTCGAAGCACCAGATACGCAGTATTTT
TRBJ1-2 | . | TRBV4-1 | many | CASSQGGIQSYGYTF | TGCGCCAGCAGCCAAGGAGGGATACAAAGCTATGGCTACACCTTC
TRBJ1-1 | . | TRBV18 | many | CASYQGLQGTEAFF | TGTGCCAGCTATCAGGGTTTACAGGGCACTGAAGCTTTCTTT
TRBJ1-1 | TRBD1 | TRBV27 | . | CSSSLSPGGTEAFF | TGTTCCAGCAGTTTAAGTCCAGGGGGCACTGAAGCTTTCTTT
TRBJ2-3 | TRBD1 | TRBV10-1 | many | CASRDRVVSTDTQYF | TGCGCCAGCAGGGACAGGGTGGTGAGCACAGATACGCAGTATTTT
TRBJ1-5 | . | TRBV9 | many | CASSVGGGIGQPQHF | TGTGCCAGCAGCGTTGGGGGGGGGATTGGTCAGCCCCAGCATTTT
TRBJ1-5 | TRBD1 | TRBV6-1 | . | CASRDYRGINQPQHF | TGTGCCAGCAGAGACTACAGGGGCATCAATCAGCCCCAGCATTTT
TRBJ2-3 | . | TRBV11-3 | many | CASSFYSADTQYF | TGTGCCAGCAGCTTTTACAGCGCAGATACGCAGTATTTT
TRBJ1-1 | . | TRBV28 | . | CASSLWEGPPMNTEAFF | TGTGCCAGCAGTTTATGGGAGGGGCCACCTATGAACACTGAAGCTTTCTTT
TRBJ1-2 | . | TRBV11-1 | . | CASSFPGIDRSYGYTF | TGTGCCAGCAGCTTCCCTGGGATTGACCGGAGTTATGGCTACACCTTC
TRBJ2-7 | . | TRBV10-1 | many | CASSGPGKKYEQYF | TGCGCCAGCAGTGGGCCCGGGAAAAAATACGAGCAGTACTTC
TRBJ2-2 | . | TRBV11-1 | . | CASSPYDPGSGELFF | TGTGCCAGCAGCCCGTACGACCCAGGGTCCGGGGAGCTGTTTTTT
TRBJ2-3 | . | TRBV3-1 | . | CASSQLDGGDTQYF | TGCGCCAGCAGCCAGCTCGATGGGGGAGATACGCAGTATTTT
TRBJ1-2 | TRBD1 | TRBV6-1 | medium-sized | CASNPGQGGDYGYTF | TGTGCCAGCAATCCAGGACAGGGGGGCGACTATGGCTACACCTTC
TRBJ2-1 | TRBD2 | TRBV2 | many | CASNVAGYNEQFF | TGTGCCAGCAACGTAGCGGGATACAATGAGCAGTTCTTC
TRBJ2-1 | . | TRBV9 | many | CASSPPRTNEQFF | TGTGCCAGCAGCCCACCCAGAACCAATGAGCAGTTCTTC
TRBJ1-2 | . | TRBV19 | . | CASSLGPPYGYTF | TGTGCCAGCTCGTTGGGCCCGCCCTATGGCTACACCTTC